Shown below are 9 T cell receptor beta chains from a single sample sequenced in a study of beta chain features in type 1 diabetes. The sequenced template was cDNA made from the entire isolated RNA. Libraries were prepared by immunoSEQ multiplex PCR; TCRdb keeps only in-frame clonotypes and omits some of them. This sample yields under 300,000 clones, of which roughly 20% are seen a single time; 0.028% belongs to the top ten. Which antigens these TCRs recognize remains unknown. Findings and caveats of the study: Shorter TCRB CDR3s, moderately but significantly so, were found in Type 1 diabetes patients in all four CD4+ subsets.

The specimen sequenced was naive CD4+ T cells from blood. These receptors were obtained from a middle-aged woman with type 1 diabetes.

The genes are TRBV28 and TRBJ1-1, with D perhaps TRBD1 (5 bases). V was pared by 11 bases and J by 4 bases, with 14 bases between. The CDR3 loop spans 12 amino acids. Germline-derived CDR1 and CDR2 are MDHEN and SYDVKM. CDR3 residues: CAAQGRSTEAFF. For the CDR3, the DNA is TGTGCCGCTCAGGGAAGGAGCACTGAAGCTTTCTTT.

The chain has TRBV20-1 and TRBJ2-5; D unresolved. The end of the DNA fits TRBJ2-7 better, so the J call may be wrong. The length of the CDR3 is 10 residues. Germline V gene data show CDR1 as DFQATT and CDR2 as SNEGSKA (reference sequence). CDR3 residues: CSAPEYEQYF. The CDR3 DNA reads TGCAGTGCCCCTGAGTACGAGCAGTACTTC.

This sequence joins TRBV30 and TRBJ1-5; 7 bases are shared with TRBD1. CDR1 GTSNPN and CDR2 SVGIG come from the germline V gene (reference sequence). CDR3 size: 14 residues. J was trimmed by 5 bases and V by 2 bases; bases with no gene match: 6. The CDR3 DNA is TGTGCCTGGAGTCGAGGGACAGTCTATCAGCCCCAGCATTTT. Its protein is CAWSRGTVYQPQHF. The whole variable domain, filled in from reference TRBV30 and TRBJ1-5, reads SQTIHQWPATLVQPVGSPLSLECTVEGTSNPNLYWYRQAAGRGLQLLFYSVGIGQISSEVPQNLSASRPQDRQFILSSKKLLLSDSGFYLCAWSRGTVYQPQHFGDGTRLSIL.

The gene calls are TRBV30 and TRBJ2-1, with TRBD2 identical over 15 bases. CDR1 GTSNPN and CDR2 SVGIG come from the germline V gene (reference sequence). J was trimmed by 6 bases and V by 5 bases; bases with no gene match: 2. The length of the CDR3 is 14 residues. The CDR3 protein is CAWQGLAGGNEQFF. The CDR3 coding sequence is TGTGCCTGGCAGGGACTAGCGGGAGGCAATGAGCAGTTCTTC.

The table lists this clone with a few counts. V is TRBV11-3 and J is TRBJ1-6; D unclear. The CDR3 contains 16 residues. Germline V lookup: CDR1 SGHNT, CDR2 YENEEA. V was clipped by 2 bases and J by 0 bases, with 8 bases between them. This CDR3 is CASSLIRRSYNSPLHF. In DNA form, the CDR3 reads TGTGCCAGCAGCTTAATCAGGCGCTCCTATAATTCACCCCTCCACTTT.

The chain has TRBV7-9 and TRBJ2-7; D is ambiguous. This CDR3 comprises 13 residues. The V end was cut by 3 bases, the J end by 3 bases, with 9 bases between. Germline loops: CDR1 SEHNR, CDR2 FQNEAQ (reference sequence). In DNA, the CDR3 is TGTGCCAGCAGCTTCGGTGGAGACTACGAGCAGTACTTC. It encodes CASSFGGDYEQYF.

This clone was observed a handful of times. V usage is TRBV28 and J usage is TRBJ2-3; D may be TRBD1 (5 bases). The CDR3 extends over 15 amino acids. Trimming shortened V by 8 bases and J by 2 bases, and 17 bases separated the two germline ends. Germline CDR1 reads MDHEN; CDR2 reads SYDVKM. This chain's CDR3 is CASVSHGAYTDTQYF. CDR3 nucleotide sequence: TGTGCCAGCGTATCTCATGGGGCCTACACAGATACGCAGTATTTT.

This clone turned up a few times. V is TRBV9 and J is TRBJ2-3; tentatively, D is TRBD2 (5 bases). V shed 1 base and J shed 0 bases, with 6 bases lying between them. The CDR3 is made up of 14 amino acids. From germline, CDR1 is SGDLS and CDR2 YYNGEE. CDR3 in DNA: TGTGCCAGCAGCGTAACGGGGAGCACAGATACGCAGTATTTT. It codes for CASSVTGSTDTQYF.

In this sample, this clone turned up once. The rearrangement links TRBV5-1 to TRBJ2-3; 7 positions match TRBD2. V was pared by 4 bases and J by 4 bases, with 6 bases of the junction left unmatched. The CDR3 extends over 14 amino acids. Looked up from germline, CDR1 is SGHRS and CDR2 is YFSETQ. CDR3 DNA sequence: TGCGCCAGCAGCCCGGTGGCGGGAGCAGATACGCAGTATTTT. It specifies CASSPVAGADTQYF.